The 29 T cell receptor beta chains in this list originate from one sample, sequenced in a study of CD8 T cells in Susac syndrome (dated by TCRdb to between 2017 and 2020). The library relied on the immunoSEQ multiplex PCR assay. RNA was extracted with the RNeasy kit and 0.5 to 1 ug was reverse transcribed using random hexamers. TCRdb cleaned the public reads at Q25 with fastp, built clones with MiXCR and kept in-frame beta chains. Every CDR3 protein is listed once, alongside the most common genes and DNA of its rows. This sample holds a few hundred thousand distinct CDR3 sequences; more than 85% were observed only once. Of the sample, around 0.08% is held by the ten largest clones. Specimen: CD4+ T cells from PBMCs. These receptors came from a human donor with multiple sclerosis.

The chain couples TRBV2 to TRBJ2-7, with D perhaps TRBD1 (6 bases). The CDR3 covers 13 residues. V dropped 5 bases and J dropped 5 bases, with 13 bases sitting between them. Germline V gene sequence: CDR1 SNHLY, CDR2 FYNNEI. The chain's CDR3 is CASSFRGDNEQYF. Written as DNA, the CDR3 is TGTGCCAGCAGTTTCAGGGGCGACAACGAGCAGTACTTC.

The chain couples TRBV27 to TRBJ1-6, with unresolved D. Germline loops: CDR1 MNHEY, CDR2 SMNVEV (reference sequence). V lost 2 bases to trimming and J lost 5 bases, with 7 bases between them. The CDR3 sequence is 14 residues long. The CDR3 loop is CASSLTTDNSPLHF. The CDR3 DNA sequence: TGTGCCAGCAGTTTAACAACAGATAATTCACCCCTCCACTTT.

The chain links TRBV29-1 to TRBJ2-2; D unresolved. CDR1 and CDR2 (germline): SQVTM, ANQGSEA. V was clipped by 3 bases and J by 1 base, with 9 bases between them. The CDR3 is 14 residues long. CDR3 sequence reads: CSVDGQLNTGELFF. The CDR3 bases are TGCAGCGTTGATGGCCAGCTGAACACCGGGGAGCTGTTTTTT.

The chain couples TRBV6-2 or TRBV6-3 to TRBJ2-1; D may be TRBD1 (6 bases). The germline V gene encodes CDR1 MNHEY and CDR2 SVGEGT. The CDR3 extends over 14 amino acids. Trimming shortened V by 8 bases and J by 0 bases, and 11 bases separated the two germline ends. The CDR3 sequence: CASCTGFSYNEQFF. CDR3 sequence (DNA): TGTGCCAGCTGTACAGGGTTCTCCTACAATGAGCAGTTCTTC.

As DNA, the CDR3 is TGCAGCGTTGAGACTAGCGGGAGAACCTACGAGCAGTACTTC. This sequence encodes CSVETSGRTYEQYF. This rearrangement joins TRBV29-1 to TRBJ2-7; 12 nucleotides align to TRBD2. CDR1 and CDR2 (germline): SQVTM, ANQGSEA. The CDR3 runs 14 residues. J lost 2 bases, V lost 3 bases, and 2 bases had no gene match.

The chain employs TRBV20-1 and TRBJ1-3, with D perhaps matching TRBD1 (5 bases). This CDR3 is built from 14 residues. V was cut by 3 bases and J by 0 bases, with 9 bases left in between. Germline V gene lookup returns CDR1 DFQATT and CDR2 SNEGSKA (reference sequence). CDR3 region: CSASARGSGNTIYF. The CDR3 nucleotides are TGCAGTGCTAGTGCGAGGGGCTCTGGAAACACCATATATTTT.

The chain joins TRBV21-1 to TRBJ2-5; whether TRBD1, the table's D call, matches the DNA was not checked. TRBV21-1 is a known pseudogene. The CDR3 contains 17 residues. CDR3 sequence: CASSKGCGGLFQETQYF. In nucleotides, the CDR3 is TGTGCCAGCAGCAAAGGTTGCGGGGGCCTTTTCCAAGAGACCCAGTACTTC.

The chain uses TRBV3-1 and TRBJ1-5; no clear D. Germline lookup yields CDR1 LGHDT and CDR2 YNNKEL (reference sequence). CDR3 length: 12 residues. Trimming took 2 bases from V and 6 from J, leaving 5 bases between them. The DNA for the CDR3 is TGTGCCAGCAGCCAATCTGGTCAGCCCCAGCATTTT. Amino acid sequence: CASSQSGQPQHF.

This chain uses TRBV24-1 with TRBJ1-2; no clear D gene. Trimming took off 2 bases at V and 4 bases at J, with 10 bases between the two ends. The germline V gene has CDR1 KGHDR and CDR2 SFDVKD. The CDR3 is made up of 14 amino acids. The CDR3 spells CATSDSRSAYGYTF. The CDR3 bases are TGTGCCACCAGTGATTCCCGATCGGCCTATGGCTACACCTTC.

The chain couples TRBV20-1 to TRBJ1-4; D gene ambiguous. The V gene lost 1 base and the J gene lost 5 bases, with 5 bases spanning the gap. Per germline, CDR1 DFQATT and CDR2 SNEGSKA (reference sequence). The CDR3 contains 12 residues. CDR3 sequence (DNA): TGCAGTGCTAGAGCTAACAATGAAAAACTGTTTTTT. It yields the protein CSARANNEKLFF.

V gene TRBV5-4 combines with J gene TRBJ2-5; no definite D call. Germline CDR1 and CDR2: SGHNT and YYREEE (reference sequence). The CDR3 is 14 residues long. V was cut by 0 bases and J by 0 bases, with 6 bases left in between. The CDR3 DNA reads as TGTGCCAGCAGCTTGGTAGGAAACCAAGAGACCCAGTACTTC. Residues: CASSLVGNQETQYF.

V and J are TRBV6-5 and TRBJ1-5; maybe TRBD1 (5 bases). This CDR3 region has 13 residues. Germline CDR1 is MNHEY and CDR2 is SVGAGI. V was trimmed by 4 bases and J by 7 bases, leaving 11 bases between them. CDR3 nucleotides: TGTGCCAGCAGTTGGAGCAGGGAACAGCCCCAGCATTTT. Amino acids: CASSWSREQPQHF.

The V gene is TRBV12-3 or TRBV12-4, the J gene TRBJ1-5; weak D call: TRBD1 (6 bases). The CDR3 runs to 11 residues. V was pared by 8 bases and J by 9 bases, with 11 bases between. CDR3 region: CASGGGLPQHF. In DNA, the CDR3 is TGTGCCAGCGGAGGGGGATTGCCCCAGCATTTT.

CDR3 sequence reads: CASSDRHNEKLFF. The CDR3 nucleotides are TGTGCCAGCAGTGACAGACATAATGAAAAACTGTTTTTT. The rearrangement links TRBV7-9 to TRBJ1-4; TRBD1 is a possible D gene (5 bases). V gave up 6 bases and J gave up 4 bases, with 9 bases separating them. Looked up from germline, CDR1 is SEHNR and CDR2 is FQNEAQ (reference sequence). CDR3 size: 13 residues. The complete variable domain, with remaining parts taken from reference TRBV7-9 and TRBJ1-4, reads DTGVSQNPRHKITKRGQNVTFRCDPISEHNRLYWYRQTLGQGPEFLTYFQNEAQLEKSRLLSDRFSAERPKGSFSTLEIQRTEQGDSAMYLCASSDRHNEKLFFGSGTQLSVL.

The chain links TRBV7-9 to TRBJ2-2, with D perhaps being TRBD1 or TRBD2 (5 bases each). Per germline, CDR1 SEHNR and CDR2 FQNEAQ (reference sequence). This CDR3 comprises 12 residues. V dropped 5 bases and J dropped 8 bases, with 9 bases sitting between them. CDR3 coding DNA: TGTGCCAGCAGCCGGGACCTGGGGGAGCTGTTTTTT. This sequence encodes CASSRDLGELFF.

The chain joins TRBV30 to TRBJ1-6; maybe TRBD1 (6 bases). The germline V gene has CDR1 GTSNPN and CDR2 SVGIG (reference sequence). The V end was cut by 2 bases, the J end by 9 bases, with 11 bases between. This CDR3 comprises 13 residues. The CDR3 DNA is TGTGCCTGGAGTCCGGACAGTTTTTCACCCCTCCACTTT. It encodes CAWSPDSFSPLHF.

The chain carries TRBV9 and TRBJ1-2, with D perhaps TRBD1 (5 bases). CDR3 length: 15 amino acids. Trimming left V 0 bases short and J 3 bases short, with 12 bases between. Germline CDR1 and CDR2: SGDLS and YYNGEE. The CDR3 DNA reads as TGTGCCAGCAGCGTAGATCCGGGAGGGGACTATGGCTACACCTTC. It is translated as CASSVDPGGDYGYTF.

The chain joins TRBV12-3 or TRBV12-4 to TRBJ1-4; D perhaps matches TRBD1 (5 bases). The ends were cut back, 8 bases at V and 7 bases at J, with 14 bases in the middle. This CDR3 has 13 residues. The CDR3: CASLQEWTEKLFF. CDR3 nucleotide sequence: TGTGCCAGCCTACAGGAATGGACTGAAAAACTGTTTTTT.

The chain recombines TRBV5-6 with TRBJ2-7, with a weak D call TRBD2 (6 bases). Germline V gives CDR1 SGHDT, CDR2 YYEEEE. V lost 4 bases and J 4 bases, leaving 18 bases between the germline ends. The CDR3 has 15 residues. For the CDR3, the DNA is TGTGCCAGCAGCCCTTCACCGGGGGTACGGTACGAGCAGTACTTC. Translation gives CASSPSPGVRYEQYF.

The chain uses TRBV5-4 and TRBJ2-3; 7 nucleotides line up with TRBD2. In germline, CDR1 is SGHNT, CDR2 YYREEE (reference sequence). CDR3 length: 16 residues. V shed 4 bases, J shed 3 bases, and the junction held 11 bases outside the gene matches. The CDR3 loop reads CASSPLGGARTDTQYF. The CDR3 nucleotides read TGTGCCAGCAGCCCCCTGGGAGGGGCTCGGACAGATACGCAGTATTTT.

On this clonotype: At one end the junction does not follow the germline gene, possibly because of a read error. The V and J genes are TRBV5-4 and TRBJ2-3, with D perhaps matching TRBD2 (6 bases). In germline, CDR1 is SGHNT, CDR2 YYREEE (reference sequence). The CDR3 consists of 12 residues. The CDR3 nucleotides are TGTGCCTGCAGCGGGCGGAAAGATACGCAGTATTTT. Protein sequence: CACSGRKDTQYF.

This clonotype was found once. This rearrangement joins TRBV20-1 to TRBJ2-5, with TRBD2 identical over 7 bases. V trimming: 0 bases; J trimming: 1 base; junction bases outside the gene matches: 5. This CDR3 has 15 residues. Per germline, CDR1 DFQATT and CDR2 SNEGSKA (reference sequence). In nucleotides, the CDR3 is TGCAGTGCTAGAGATCCAGCGGGGCTCCAAGAGACCCAGTACTTC. Encoded protein: CSARDPAGLQETQYF.

The CDR3 DNA follows: TGCAGTGCTAGAGAGGGGACCCCCGAGCAGTTCTTC. Translating gives CSAREGTPEQFF. The chain joins TRBV20-1 to TRBJ2-1; D is tentatively TRBD1 or TRBD2 (5 bases each). Germline V gene lookup returns CDR1 DFQATT and CDR2 SNEGSKA (reference sequence). The length of the CDR3 is 12 residues. The V and J ends lost 0 bases and 10 bases respectively, with 10 bases between them.

DNA of the CDR3: TGTGCCAGCAGCCTATGGGAAGGGGCAGGGAATGAGCAGTTCTTC. The encoded protein is CASSLWEGAGNEQFF. The rearrangement links TRBV3-1 to TRBJ2-1, with D tentatively TRBD1 (5 bases). There are 15 residues in the CDR3. The V end was cut by 4 bases, the J end by 7 bases, with 17 bases between. Germline lookup yields CDR1 LGHDT and CDR2 YNNKEL (reference sequence).

This clonotype was seen just once. This rearrangement joins TRBV9 to TRBJ1-1, with 8 bases lining up with TRBD1. The length of the CDR3 is 15 residues. With 3 bases clipped from V and 0 bases from J, the junction kept 4 bases outside the gene matches. Germline-derived CDR1 and CDR2 are SGDLS and YYNGEE. The chain's CDR3 is CASSATGAVNTEAFF. CDR3 DNA: TGTGCCAGCAGCGCGACAGGGGCGGTGAACACTGAAGCTTTCTTT.

V is TRBV29-1 and J is TRBJ2-5, with 12 bases that match TRBD2. The length of the CDR3 is 14 residues. Germline CDR1 SQVTM, CDR2 ANQGSEA. With V trimmed by 5 bases and J by 3 bases, 4 bases remained unmatched. CDR3 nucleotides: TGCAGCGTTTCGCCTAGCGGGGGGGAAGAGACCCAGTACTTC. The encoded protein is CSVSPSGGEETQYF.

The V gene is TRBV5-1, the J gene TRBJ2-5; 7 nucleotides align to TRBD2. Germline V gives CDR1 SGHRS, CDR2 YFSETQ. This CDR3 region has 15 residues. Trimming removed 6 bases from V and 1 base from J; junction bases left unmatched: 9. CDR3 sequence (DNA): TGCGCCAGCACCCCCGGGCCTAGCGGCCAAGAGACCCAGTACTTC. This gives the protein CASTPGPSGQETQYF.

The chain has TRBV12-3 or TRBV12-4 and TRBJ1-1; the D is unclear. V lost 5 bases, J lost 10 bases, and 11 bases lay in between. There are 11 residues in the CDR3. The CDR3 protein is CASSPEFGAFF. In nucleotides, the CDR3 is TGTGCCAGCAGTCCCGAGTTCGGAGCTTTCTTT.

The rearrangement uses TRBV6-5 and TRBJ2-7; 8 bases match TRBD1. The CDR3 totals 14 residues. CDR1 is MNHEY and CDR2 is SVGAGI in the germline V gene. The V gene end was trimmed by 6 bases and the J gene end by 3 bases; junction bases not matched to a gene: 7. Here the CDR3 DNA reads TGTGCCAGCAGCCCCGGGACAGGACTCTACGAGCAGTACGTC. The encoded protein is CASSPGTGLYEQYV.